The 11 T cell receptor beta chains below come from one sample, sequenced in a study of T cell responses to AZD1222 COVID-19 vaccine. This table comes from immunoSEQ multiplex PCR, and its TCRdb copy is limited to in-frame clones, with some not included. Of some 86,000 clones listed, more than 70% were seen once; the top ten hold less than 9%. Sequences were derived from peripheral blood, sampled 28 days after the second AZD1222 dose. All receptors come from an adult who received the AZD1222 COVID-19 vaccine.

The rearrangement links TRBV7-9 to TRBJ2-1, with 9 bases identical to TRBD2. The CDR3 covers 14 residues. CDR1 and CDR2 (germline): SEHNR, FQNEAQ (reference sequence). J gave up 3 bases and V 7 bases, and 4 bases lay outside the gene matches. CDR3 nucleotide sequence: TGTGCCAGCACCAATAGCGGGGGCTACAATGAGCAGTTCTTC. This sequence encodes CASTNSGGYNEQFF.

The CDR3: CASSLAMNEQYF. CDR3 bases: TGCGCCAGCAGCTTGGCCATGAACGAGCAGTACTTC. This rearrangement joins TRBV5-1 to TRBJ2-7; D remains unclear. The CDR3 covers 12 residues. Trimming took 0 bases from V and 5 from J, leaving 6 bases between them. Germline CDR1 reads SGHRS; CDR2 reads YFSETQ.

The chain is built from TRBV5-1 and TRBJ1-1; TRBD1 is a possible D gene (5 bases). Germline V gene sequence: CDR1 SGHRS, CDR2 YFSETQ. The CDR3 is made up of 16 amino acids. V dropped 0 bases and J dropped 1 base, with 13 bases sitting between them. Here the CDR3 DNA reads TGCGCCAGCAGCTTGGACCTAAGGGGAGGGAACACTGAAGCTTTCTTT. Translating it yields CASSLDLRGGNTEAFF.

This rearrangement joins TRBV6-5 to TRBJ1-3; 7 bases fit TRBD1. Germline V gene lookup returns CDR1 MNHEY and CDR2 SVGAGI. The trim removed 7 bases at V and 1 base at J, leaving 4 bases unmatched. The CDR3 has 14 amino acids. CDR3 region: CASTPTGSGNTIYF. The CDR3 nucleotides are TGTGCCAGCACACCGACAGGGTCTGGAAACACCATATATTTT.

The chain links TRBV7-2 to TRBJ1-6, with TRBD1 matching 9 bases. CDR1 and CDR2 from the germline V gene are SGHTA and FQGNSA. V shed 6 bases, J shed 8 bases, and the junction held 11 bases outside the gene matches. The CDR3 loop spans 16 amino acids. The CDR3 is CASSYLTGGADSPLHF. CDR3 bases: TGTGCCAGCAGTTACCTTACAGGGGGCGCAGATTCACCCCTCCACTTT.

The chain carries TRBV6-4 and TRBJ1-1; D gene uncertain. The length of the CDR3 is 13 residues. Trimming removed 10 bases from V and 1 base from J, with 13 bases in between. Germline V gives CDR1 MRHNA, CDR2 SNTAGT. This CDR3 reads CATSTQANTEAFF. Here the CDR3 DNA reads TGTGCCACCTCGACCCAAGCGAACACTGAAGCTTTCTTT.

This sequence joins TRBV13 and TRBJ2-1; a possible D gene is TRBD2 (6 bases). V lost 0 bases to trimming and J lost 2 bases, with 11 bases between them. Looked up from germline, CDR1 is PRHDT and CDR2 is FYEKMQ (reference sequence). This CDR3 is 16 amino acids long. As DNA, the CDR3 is TGTGCCAGCAGCTTAGGTCCCCCGGGAGCCTACAATGAGCAGTTCTTC. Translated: CASSLGPPGAYNEQFF.

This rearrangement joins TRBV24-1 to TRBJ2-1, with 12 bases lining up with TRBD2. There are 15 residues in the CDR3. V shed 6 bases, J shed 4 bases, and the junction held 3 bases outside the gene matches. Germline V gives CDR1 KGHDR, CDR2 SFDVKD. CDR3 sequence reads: CATSLAGGIYNEQFF. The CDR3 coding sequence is TGTGCCACCAGTCTAGCGGGAGGGATATACAATGAGCAGTTCTTC.

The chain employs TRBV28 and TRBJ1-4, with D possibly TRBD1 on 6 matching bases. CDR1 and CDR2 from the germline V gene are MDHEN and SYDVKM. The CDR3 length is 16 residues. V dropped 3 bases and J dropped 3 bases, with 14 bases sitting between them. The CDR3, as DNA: TGTGCCAGCAGTTTCTGGGCGACAGGCCCTAATGAAAAACTGTTTTTT. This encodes CASSFWATGPNEKLFF.

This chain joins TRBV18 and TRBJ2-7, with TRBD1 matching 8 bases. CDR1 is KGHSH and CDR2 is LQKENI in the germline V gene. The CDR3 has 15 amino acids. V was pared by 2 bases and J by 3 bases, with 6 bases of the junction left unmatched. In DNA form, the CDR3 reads TGTGCCAGCTCACCAGGGGCAGGGGGCGGCTACGAGCAGTACTTC. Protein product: CASSPGAGGGYEQYF.

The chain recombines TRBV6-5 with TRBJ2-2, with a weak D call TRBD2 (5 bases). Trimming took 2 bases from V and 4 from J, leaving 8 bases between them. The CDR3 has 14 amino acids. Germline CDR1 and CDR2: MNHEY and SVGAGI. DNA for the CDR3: TGTGCCAGCAGTTACGAGGGTGCCACCGGGGAGCTGTTTTTT. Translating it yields CASSYEGATGELFF.